A single T cell receptor beta chain is shown here with its context. The sample holds one count of this clone. This clone's antigen is unknown. No clone much larger than this one lies a single base away; base qualities are absent. The entry originates in a study of technical replicates of blood from several donors (dated by TCRdb to 2017 to 2019). The method was the immunoSEQ multiplex PCR assay. Sourced from immuneACCESS, this table was stored by TCRdb with only in-frame sequences that have V and J called. A share of the clones is absent; for the studies checked, an unresolved V gene accounts for under half, and the remainder has no known explanation. This sample gives about 90,000 clones in total; around 94% of them show up just once. The ten largest clones add up to about 0.23% of the sample. The V end gives up 10 bases and the J end 1 base, leaving 14 bases in the junction not matched to a gene. The CDR3 holds 16 amino acids from the cysteine to the phenylalanine. Only the CDR3 part of the read is kept: 48 bases, read in frame from the first base. For CDR1 and CDR2, the germline V gene (reference sequence) lists LNHDA and SQIVND.

Sequencing was carried out using T cells isolated from PBMCs. This chain is built from TRBV19 and TRBJ1-1, and 8 bases in between align with TRBD1. The receptor's source is a human donor in good health. The nucleotides are TGTGCCATGCCAAATTTCAGGGGGCGTCGGAACACTGAAGCTTTCTTT. This encodes CAMPNFRGRRNTEAFF.